The source of this TCR beta chain is a study of identical twins. TCRdb called the 5' RACE reads again in MiXCR, with one record for every CDR3 protein. The sample yields 1.5 million or so distinct CDR3 sequences, about 32% seen once. The CDR3 covers 12 residues. J gave up 8 bases and V 5 bases, and 5 bases lay outside the gene matches. This clonotype was seen a few times. Sequences were obtained from cord blood. This clonotype was sampled from a newborn girl in good health. The V and J genes are TRBV12-3 or TRBV12-4 and TRBJ1-2, with 7 bases that match TRBD1. The CDR3 DNA sequence: TGTGCCAGCAGTAGAGGGGGCGTGGGCTACACCTTC. Protein sequence: CASSRGGVGYTF.